Here is one T cell receptor beta chain with its context. The entry originates in a study of CD8+ T cells in alopecia areata. Turning to the study itself: Oral tofacitinib (5 to 10 mg twice daily) was administered to treated patients. Among treated patients, severity was scored by affected scalp area percentage.

V was trimmed by 3 bases and J by 5 bases, leaving 16 bases between them. Germline V lookup: CDR1 MGHRA, CDR2 YSYEKL. CDR3 length: 15 residues. TCR sequencing used cDNA made by reverse transcription of extracted RNA. Only in-frame clones appear in the TCRdb table, and some are missing; sequencing was by immunoSEQ multiplex PCR. Of over 90,000 clones listed, 86% were seen once; the top ten hold around 10%. The treatment is: oral pan-JAK inhibitor, 5-10 mg twice daily. Punch biopsies of lesional scalp, plus peripheral blood, were taken from alopecia areata patients. This chain joins TRBV4-1 and TRBJ2-5; D might be TRBD2 (6 bases). Sequencing used CD8+ T cells sorted from blood, obtained at approximately week 30, from a patient treated with tofacitinib. This receptor was identified in a human donor with alopecia areata. The CDR3, as DNA: TGCGCCAGCAGCCAGGCACCGGAGGGTGGGGAGACCCAGTACTTC. Translation gives CASSQAPEGGETQYF.